This T cell receptor (beta chain) is from a study of shared clonotypes between healthy human individuals. This table comes from immunoSEQ multiplex PCR, and its TCRdb copy is limited to in-frame clones, with some not included. The table lists about 2.4 million clones, roughly 93% of them singletons. Turning to this clone: Antigen specificity is unknown.

Study-level points and caveats: It was observed that approximately 5% of naive CD4 clonotypes were shared across a handful of donors. Genetic and exposure-history diversity was limited by the small donor number.

The CDR3 runs 14 residues. Germline V gene data show CDR1 as SGHRS and CDR2 as YFSETQ. J was trimmed by 5 bases and V by 4 bases; bases with no gene match: 7. The receptor was derived from a man between 18 and 29 years old in good health. Some clones in this sample may be carry-over from other donors' samples. The chain uses TRBV5-1 and TRBJ2-7, with 9 bases lining up with TRBD1. The sequenced sample consisted of naive CD4+ T cells from PBMCs. Stated subset: CD45RA+ positively selected. The CDR3 DNA follows: TGCGCCAGCAGCGTGACACAGGGGGCCCACGAGCAGTACTTC. It specifies CASSVTQGAHEQYF.